This is a list of T cell receptor beta chains from one sample in a study of long-term antiretroviral therapy in people with HIV. Assay: immunoSEQ multiplex PCR; the TCRdb copy retains only in-frame clones and omits some. Among 12,000 or so clones listed, more than 75% were seen once. This specimen was unsorted PBMCs, taken about 7.9 years after starting antiretroviral therapy. These receptors came from a man aged 45-65 years with HIV. Each CDR3 is given with its conserved first and last residue. D genes are given only for firm matches. The listing skips clone size in some rows; elsewhere it reads once, few, many or a size class.

D	J	size	V	DNA	CDR3
NA	TRBJ1-4	NA	TRBV5-1	TGCGCCAGCAGCTTGGGGGCAACTAATGAAAAACTGTTTTTT	CASSLGATNEKLFF
NA	TRBJ1-1	NA	TRBV4-1	TGCGCCAGCAGCCAAGACCAGGGGTGGACTGAAGCTTTCTTT	CASSQDQGWTEAFF
NA	TRBJ2-7	NA	TRBV19	TGTGCCAGTAGTCCAGTCCATCCCTACGAGCAGTACTTC	CASSPVHPYEQYF
NA	TRBJ1-5	NA	TRBV2	TGTGCCAGCAGTGAATGGGACGGTTATCAGCCCCAGCATTTT	CASSEWDGYQPQHF
NA	TRBJ2-1	NA	TRBV7-9	TGTGCCAGCAGTCACAATGAGCAGTTCTTC	CASSHNEQFF
TRBD1	TRBJ1-5	NA	TRBV6-6	TGTGCCAGCAGTCCTCGACAGGGGAGCAATCAGCCCCAGCATTTT	CASSPRQGSNQPQHF
NA	TRBJ2-2	NA	TRBV9	TGTGCCAGCAGCCGACAAGGACTGGGGAACACCGGGGAGCTGTTTTTT	CASSRQGLGNTGELFF
NA	TRBJ1-2	NA	TRBV30	TGTGCCTGGAGTCTACCTACCAGACGAGGGTATGGCTACACCTTC	CAWSLPTRRGYGYTF
NA	TRBJ2-7	NA	TRBV7-9	TGTGCCAGCAGCTTCGACTCAATCCTCAACGAGCAGTACTTC	CASSFDSILNEQYF
TRBD2	TRBJ2-2	NA	TRBV27	TGTGCCAGCAGTTTCGGCGGGGGGTCTGGGAACACCGGGGAGCTGTTTTTT	CASSFGGGSGNTGELFF
NA	TRBJ1-4	NA	TRBV5-6	TGTGCCAGCAGCTGGGAGGAGAAAAAACTGTTTTTT	CASSWEEKKLFF
NA	TRBJ1-2	NA	TRBV6-5	TGTGCCAGCAGTCCCCATGAGGGGTATGGCTACACCTTC	CASSPHEGYGYTF
TRBD1	TRBJ2-7	NA	TRBV6-5	TGTGCCAGCAGGGCAGGGGGCCTCTACGAGCAGTACTTC	CASRAGGLYEQYF
NA	TRBJ2-5	few	TRBV5-1	TGCGCCAGCAGCTCGGGACCCGGAGAAGAGACCCAGTACTTC	CASSSGPGEETQYF
NA	TRBJ1-5	NA	TRBV5-4	TGTGCCAGCCGGGGAAATCAGCCCCAGCATTTT	CASRGNQPQHF
NA	TRBJ1-4	NA	TRBV6-1	TGTGCCAGCAGTGACTTTATTGAGGGCAATGAAAAACTGTTTTTT	CASSDFIEGNEKLFF
NA	TRBJ1-1	NA	TRBV5-8	TGTGCCAGCAGCTTGGTCGTTGAAGCTTTCTTT	CASSLVVEAFF
NA	TRBJ1-5	NA	TRBV19	TGTGCCAGTAGTCTGCAGGGATCTCAGCCCCAGCATTTT	CASSLQGSQPQHF
NA	TRBJ2-3	NA	TRBV5-6	TGTGCCAGCAGCGCCGCTAGTTGGGGGGCAGATACGCAGTATTTT	CASSAASWGADTQYF
NA	TRBJ2-5	NA	TRBV10-2	TGCGCCAGCAGTGACCCCCCTAGCAGAGCTCAGGAGACCCAGTACTTC	CASSDPPSRAQETQYF
TRBD1	TRBJ1-1	NA	TRBV6-1	TGTGCCAGCAGTCCTAGGACAGGGTTAACCGAAGCTTTCTTT	CASSPRTGLTEAFF
NA	TRBJ2-1	NA	TRBV7-8	TGTGCCAGCAGTTTAAAACAGAATACGATTAGCTATGAGCAGTTCTTC	CASSLKQNTISYEQFF
NA	TRBJ1-2	once	TRBV7-3	TGTGCCAGCAGCTTAACGAGCGGATCGCAGGGAGGCTACACCTTC	CASSLTSGSQGGYTF
TRBD2	TRBJ2-7	NA	TRBV7-9	TGTGCCAGCAGCTTAAGTACTAGCGCCTACGAGCAGTACTTC	CASSLSTSAYEQYF
NA	TRBJ2-5	NA	TRBV2	TGTGCCAGCACTCGACTAGATACGGGCCAAGAGACCCAGTACTTC	CASTRLDTGQETQYF
NA	TRBJ2-3	NA	TRBV5-6	TGTGCCAGCAGCTTCGCAGGGGCTACTACAGATACGCAGTATTTT	CASSFAGATTDTQYF
TRBD1	TRBJ2-7	NA	TRBV19	TGTGCCAGTAGTATCGACAGGGGATACTACGAGCAGTACTTC	CASSIDRGYYEQYF
NA	TRBJ2-7	NA	TRBV6-1	TGTGCCAGCAGTGAAGCACGGGCAGACACCTACGAGCAGTACTTC	CASSEARADTYEQYF
NA	TRBJ2-7	NA	TRBV2	TGTGCCAGCAGTGAAGTCCAGGTTGACTCCTACGAGCAGTACTTC	CASSEVQVDSYEQYF
NA	TRBJ2-1	NA	TRBV7-9	TGTGCCAGCAGCCCCTTCGGGTGGCTAGCGACGAATGAGCAGTTCTTC	CASSPFGWLATNEQFF
TRBD1	TRBJ2-7	NA	TRBV18	TGTGCCAGCTCACCCGAGGACAGGGAAAACGAGCAGTACTTC	CASSPEDRENEQYF
NA	TRBJ1-1	few	TRBV19	TGTGCCAGTAGTTCAGGGTTGGGCACTGAAGCTTTCTTT	CASSSGLGTEAFF
NA	TRBJ2-2	NA	TRBV19	TGTGCCAGTAGTATATGGGCAGACACCGGGGAGCTGTTTTTT	CASSIWADTGELFF
NA	TRBJ2-7	NA	TRBV11-2	TGTGCCAGCAGCTTAACGCGGGAACACTACGAGCAGTACTTC	CASSLTREHYEQYF
TRBD1	TRBJ1-2	NA	TRBV6-1	TGTGCCAGCAGTGAAGTGGCAGGGGGGAGATCTAACTATGGCTACACCTTC	CASSEVAGGRSNYGYTF
NA	TRBJ2-7	few	TRBV5-6	TGTGCCAGCAGCCCCGGGTCAGGGTATTCTAACGAGCAGTACTTC	CASSPGSGYSNEQYF
NA	TRBJ1-5	few	TRBV4-1	TGCGCCAGCAGCCAAGACGAAGGGAGCAATCAGCCCCAGCATTTT	CASSQDEGSNQPQHF
NA	TRBJ1-4	NA	TRBV10-3	TGTGCCACCCGGGTTGAGGGCCCGAATGAAAAACTGTTTTTT	CATRVEGPNEKLFF
TRBD1	TRBJ2-1	few	TRBV6-5	TGTGCCAGCAGTCTAGACAGGGGGTACTACAATGAGCAGTTCTTC	CASSLDRGYYNEQFF
NA	TRBJ2-2	NA	TRBV30	TGTGCCTGGAGTGAAGAGGCGACCGGGGAGCTGTTTTTT	CAWSEEATGELFF
NA	TRBJ2-7	NA	TRBV20-1	TGCAGTGCTAGACAGATCTACGAGCAGTACTTC	CSARQIYEQYF
NA	TRBJ1-1	NA	TRBV27	TGTGCCAGCAAGAAAGGGGGCACTGAAGCTTTCTTT	CASKKGGTEAFF